Listed below are T cell receptor beta chains from one sample, sequenced in a study of cytotoxic CD8 clonotypes in ibrutinib-treated CLL. Profiling relied on immunoSEQ multiplex PCR, and the TCRdb table lists in-frame clones only, not all of them. Counted here are approximately 190,000 clones, 60% to 80% occurring once; the ten biggest clones make up roughly 5.8%. The specimen comprised PBMCs, sampled after 12 months of ibrutinib treatment. The receptor set was obtained from a human donor with chronic lymphocytic leukemia. Both conserved end residues are part of each CDR3. Fields, in order: CDR3 protein, CDR3 DNA, clone size, J gene, D gene, V gene. A D gene is named only where the DNA matches it firmly. The size of a clone is reported for some rows only, either as once, few or many, or as a class for expanded clones.

CDR3 protein: CASSRAGWHYGYTF; CDR3 DNA: TGTGCCAGCAGTAGGGCAGGGTGGCACTATGGCTACACCTTC; clone size: NA; J gene: TRBJ1-2; D gene: NA; V gene: TRBV6-1
CDR3 protein: CASRSGTGYYEQYF; CDR3 DNA: TGTGCCAGCAGATCGGGGACAGGGTACTACGAGCAGTACTTC; clone size: once; J gene: TRBJ2-7; D gene: TRBD1; V gene: TRBV2
CDR3 protein: CASNLYSPETEAFF; CDR3 DNA: TGTGCCAGCAACCTATACTCTCCGGAGACTGAAGCTTTCTTT; clone size: few; J gene: TRBJ1-1; D gene: NA; V gene: TRBV5-6
CDR3 protein: CASGRVYEQYF; CDR3 DNA: TGTGCCAGTGGTCGGGTTTACGAGCAGTACTTC; clone size: NA; J gene: TRBJ2-7; D gene: NA; V gene: TRBV2
CDR3 protein: CASSHGTGPREQYF; CDR3 DNA: TGCGCCAGCAGCCATGGGACAGGCCCAAGGGAGCAGTACTTC; clone size: NA; J gene: TRBJ2-7; D gene: TRBD1; V gene: TRBV4-3
CDR3 protein: CAWREQGTGANVLTF; CDR3 DNA: TGTGCCTGGAGGGAACAGGGGACCGGGGCCAACGTCCTGACTTTC; clone size: once; J gene: TRBJ2-6; D gene: TRBD1; V gene: TRBV30
CDR3 protein: CASSRPGGANEKLFF; CDR3 DNA: TGTGCCAGCAGCCGGCCGGGAGGAGCTAATGAAAAACTGTTTTTT; clone size: NA; J gene: TRBJ1-4; D gene: NA; V gene: TRBV5-6
CDR3 protein: CASSFVAGETQYF; CDR3 DNA: TGTGCCAGCAGCTTTGTGGCGGGAGAGACCCAGTACTTC; clone size: NA; J gene: TRBJ2-5; D gene: NA; V gene: TRBV11-2
CDR3 protein: CASSFGPQGHSTSSYEQYF; CDR3 DNA: TGCGCCAGCAGCTTTGGTCCCCAAGGTCATAGTACTTCCTCCTACGAGCAGTACTTC; clone size: NA; J gene: TRBJ2-7; D gene: NA; V gene: TRBV5-1
CDR3 protein: CASSVGRDGEQFF; CDR3 DNA: TGTGCCAGTAGTGTGGGGAGGGATGGGGAGCAGTTCTTC; clone size: NA; J gene: TRBJ2-1; D gene: TRBD2; V gene: TRBV19
CDR3 protein: CSVEAPDRPTAEAFF; CDR3 DNA: TGCAGCGTTGAAGCTCCCGACAGGCCAACAGCTGAAGCTTTCTTT; clone size: NA; J gene: TRBJ1-1; D gene: NA; V gene: TRBV29-1
CDR3 protein: CASSPRQGQRAAGNTIYF; CDR3 DNA: TGTGCCAGCAGCCCGCGACAGGGCCAGAGGGCTGCTGGAAACACCATATATTTT; clone size: NA; J gene: TRBJ1-3; D gene: TRBD1; V gene: TRBV9
CDR3 protein: CASSPQPGQGARYEQYF; CDR3 DNA: TGTGCCAGTAGTCCTCAACCCGGACAGGGGGCCCGGTACGAGCAGTACTTC; clone size: NA; J gene: TRBJ2-7; D gene: TRBD1; V gene: TRBV19
CDR3 protein: CASSSGLATDTQYF; CDR3 DNA: TGTGCCAGCAGCTCCGGACTAGCTACAGATACGCAGTATTTT; clone size: NA; J gene: TRBJ2-3; D gene: TRBD2; V gene: TRBV7-2
CDR3 protein: CASRSGGMDTEAFF; CDR3 DNA: TGTGCCAGCAGATCAGGGGGCATGGACACTGAAGCTTTCTTT; clone size: NA; J gene: TRBJ1-1; D gene: TRBD1; V gene: TRBV6-6
CDR3 protein: CASSPQGAGQETQYF; CDR3 DNA: TGTGCCAGCTCACCACAGGGGGCCGGCCAAGAGACCCAGTACTTC; clone size: NA; J gene: TRBJ2-5; D gene: TRBD1; V gene: TRBV18
CDR3 protein: CASSVRNGISYNEQFF; CDR3 DNA: TGTGCCAGCAGCGTGAGGAACGGAATCTCCTACAATGAGCAGTTCTTC; clone size: NA; J gene: TRBJ2-1; D gene: NA; V gene: TRBV9
CDR3 protein: CASSVASLGTKNIQYF; CDR3 DNA: TGTGCCAGCAGCGTAGCTTCACTGGGGACCAAAAACATTCAGTACTTC; clone size: NA; J gene: TRBJ2-4; D gene: NA; V gene: TRBV9
CDR3 protein: CASSRDSSSYNSPLHF; CDR3 DNA: TGCGCCAGCAGCCGAGACTCGAGCTCCTATAATTCACCCCTCCACTTT; clone size: NA; J gene: TRBJ1-6; D gene: NA; V gene: TRBV5-1
CDR3 protein: CASRGEGANVLTF; CDR3 DNA: TGTGCCAGCAGAGGGGAGGGGGCCAACGTCCTGACTTTC; clone size: once; J gene: TRBJ2-6; D gene: NA; V gene: TRBV2
CDR3 protein: CASTEQGGTEAFF; CDR3 DNA: TGTGCCAGCACCGAACAGGGGGGGACTGAAGCTTTCTTT; clone size: NA; J gene: TRBJ1-1; D gene: TRBD1; V gene: TRBV2
CDR3 protein: CASQVEQLAGGEQFF; CDR3 DNA: TGTGCCAGTCAAGTGGAGCAGCTAGCGGGAGGTGAGCAGTTCTTC; clone size: NA; J gene: TRBJ2-1; D gene: TRBD2; V gene: TRBV2
CDR3 protein: CASSSGGNNQPQHF; CDR3 DNA: TGTGCCAGCAGTTCAGGGGGCAACAATCAGCCCCAGCATTTT; clone size: NA; J gene: TRBJ1-5; D gene: TRBD1; V gene: TRBV6-5
CDR3 protein: CASSGNSGTGEGYTF; CDR3 DNA: TGTGCCAGCAGTGGGAACTCCGGGACAGGGGAAGGCTACACCTTC; clone size: few; J gene: TRBJ1-2; D gene: TRBD1; V gene: TRBV2
CDR3 protein: CASSRRAGAKNTEAFF; CDR3 DNA: TGTGCCAGCAGCCGTAGGGCAGGAGCGAAGAACACTGAAGCTTTCTTT; clone size: NA; J gene: TRBJ1-1; D gene: NA; V gene: TRBV7-2
CDR3 protein: CAWSPGQNEKLFF; CDR3 DNA: TGTGCCTGGAGCCCGGGACAGAATGAAAAACTGTTTTTT; clone size: NA; J gene: TRBJ1-4; D gene: TRBD1; V gene: TRBV30